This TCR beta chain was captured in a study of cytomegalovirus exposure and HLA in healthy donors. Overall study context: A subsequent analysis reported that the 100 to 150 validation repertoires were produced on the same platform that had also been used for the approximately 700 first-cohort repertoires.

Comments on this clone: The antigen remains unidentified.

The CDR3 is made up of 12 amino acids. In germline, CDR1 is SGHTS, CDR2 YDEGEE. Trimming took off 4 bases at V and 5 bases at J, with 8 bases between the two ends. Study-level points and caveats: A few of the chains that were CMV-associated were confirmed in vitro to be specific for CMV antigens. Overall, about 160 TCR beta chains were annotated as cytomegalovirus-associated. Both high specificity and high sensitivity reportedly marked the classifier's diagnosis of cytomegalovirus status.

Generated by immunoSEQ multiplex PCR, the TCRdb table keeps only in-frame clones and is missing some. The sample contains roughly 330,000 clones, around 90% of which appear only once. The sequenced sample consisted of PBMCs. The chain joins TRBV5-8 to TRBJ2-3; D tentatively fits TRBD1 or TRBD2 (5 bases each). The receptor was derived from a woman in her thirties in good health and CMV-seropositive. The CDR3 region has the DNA TGTGCCAGCAGCAGGGACGTAGATACGCAGTATTTT. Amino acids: CASSRDVDTQYF.